This TCR beta chain is from a study of blood T cell repertoires in COVID-19. At the level of the study: Samples of COVID-19 (acute and convalescent) were obtained from the United States, Italy and Spain. T cells, B-cell-depleted T cells, or PBMCs provided the cDNA or gDNA that served as material.

Enrolment of Seattle patients took place during active infection, and they were followed longitudinally. CDR1 is SSHAT, CDR2 FNYEAQ, per germline (reference sequence). V gave up 1 base and J gave up 2 bases; unmatched junction bases: 1. The CDR3 is made up of 16 amino acids. Comments on this clone: The same CDR3 is also encoded by other DNA sequences in this sample.

TCRdb keeps only in-frame clones here, not all; method: immunoSEQ multiplex PCR. This table has over 150,000 clones, 80% to 90% appearing once. This receptor was taken from a woman aged 60-70 years with COVID-19, enrolled during active disease. The chain is built from TRBV7-7 and TRBJ2-2, with 10 bases matching TRBD1. The sequenced sample was peripheral blood. The CDR3 protein is CASSLGDRGNTGELFF. CDR3 coding DNA: TGTGCCAGCAGCTTAGGGGACAGGGGTAACACCGGGGAGCTGTTTTTT.